Shown below are 26 T cell receptor beta chains from a single sample sequenced in a study of T-cell memory formation after mild COVID-19. Each CDR3 protein gets one entry after TCRdb re-called the 5' RACE reads with MiXCR. The repertoire holds 400,000 to 450,000 distinct CDR3 sequences, with under 20% as singletons. The material sequenced was PBMCs or a T cell subset sorted from them (not recorded which). The receptors originated from a man between 18 and 29 years old who had mild COVID-19 (a few samples of this study predate the infection). Cell type and time point are not known.

This chain joins TRBV5-1 and TRBJ2-7, with D unresolved. The CDR3 is 13 residues long. Trimming took 4 bases from V and 3 from J, leaving 11 bases between them. Germline loops: CDR1 SGHRS, CDR2 YFSETQ. The CDR3 reads CASSPRSHYEQYV. CDR3 DNA sequence: TGCGCCAGCAGCCCGAGAAGTCACTACGAGCAGTACGTC.

V is TRBV7-8 and J is TRBJ1-5; no firm D call. The CDR3 consists of 16 residues. The V gene lost 5 bases and the J gene lost 0 bases, with 14 bases spanning the gap. Germline loops: CDR1 SGHVS, CDR2 FQNEAQ. CDR3 bases: TGTGCCAGCAGCACCCTTCTCCCGGTTAGCAATCAGCCCCAGCATTTT. The encoded protein is CASSTLLPVSNQPQHF.

This clonotype showed up just a few times. This chain links TRBV20-1 with TRBJ1-2, with D hard to call. The V gene's germline CDR1 is DFQATT and CDR2 SNEGSKA (reference sequence). There are 16 residues in the CDR3. V was clipped by 0 bases and J by 2 bases, with 16 bases between them. CDR3 in amino acids: CSARDLGQTGNYGYTF. Here the CDR3 DNA reads TGCAGTGCTAGAGATTTGGGCCAGACTGGAAACTATGGCTACACCTTC.

The V gene is TRBV20-1, the J gene TRBJ2-7; D call uncertain. Germline V gene sequence: CDR1 DFQATT, CDR2 SNEGSKA (reference sequence). The CDR3 is 12 residues long. Trimming took off 6 bases at V and 5 bases at J, with 14 bases between the two ends. CDR3 coding DNA: TGCAGTGCCCTTCGGAACCTAGACGAGCAGTACTTC. Translating it yields CSALRNLDEQYF.

This clonotype was observed a handful of times. The CDR3 DNA reads TGTGCCAGCAGCTTACTGGGGTCGCAGGGGACGGGTAAAAGCTCCTACAATGAGCAGTTCTTC. Encoded protein: CASSLLGSQGTGKSSYNEQFF. The chain employs TRBV11-2 and TRBJ2-1, with D possibly being TRBD1 (6 bases). V was shortened by 2 bases and J by 0 bases, with 26 bases between the two germline ends. There are 21 residues in the CDR3. CDR1 and CDR2 from the germline V gene are SGHAT and FQNNGV.

This clonotype has only a few counts. This chain uses TRBV4-1 with TRBJ2-2; 15 bases are shared with TRBD2. The J segment lost 8 bases and the V segment lost 4 bases, leaving 2 bases of the junction unmatched. Germline V gene data show CDR1 as MGHRA and CDR2 as YSYEKL. The CDR3 is 15 residues long. CDR3 DNA: TGCGCCAGCAGCCCCGGGACTAGCGGGGGGGGGGAGCTGTTTTTT. It translates to CASSPGTSGGGELFF.

This clonotype was detected a few times. This chain connects TRBV7-2 to TRBJ1-4; D remains ambiguous. The CDR3 spans 16 residues. Germline V CDR1 and CDR2: SGHTA, FQGNSA. V lost 5 bases to trimming and J lost 6 bases, with 19 bases between them. CDR3 sequence reads: CASSAGIGGFYEKLFF. The CDR3 nucleotides read TGTGCCAGCAGCGCAGGAATCGGCGGGTTCTATGAAAAACTGTTTTTT.

The CDR3 here is CASSLGTGVDYGYTF. CDR3 nucleotide sequence: TGTGCCAGCAGCTTAGGAACTGGAGTGGACTATGGCTACACCTTC. The chain uses TRBV7-8 and TRBJ1-2; D unresolved. Germline-derived CDR1 and CDR2 are SGHVS and FQNEAQ. The CDR3 loop spans 15 amino acids. V dropped 1 base and J dropped 3 bases, with 12 bases sitting between them.

This chain joins TRBV7-2 and TRBJ2-3, with 8 bases identical to TRBD2. The CDR3 consists of 17 residues. The V segment lost 0 bases and the J segment 2 bases; nucleotides outside the gene matches: 7. Germline CDR1 SGHTA, CDR2 FQGNSA. The CDR3 spells CASSLAGSGGYTDTQYF. In DNA form, the CDR3 reads TGTGCCAGCAGCTTAGCGGGGAGCGGGGGCTACACAGATACGCAGTATTTT. The whole variable domain, filled in from reference TRBV7-2 and TRBJ2-3, reads GAGVSQSPSNKVTEKGKDVELRCDPISGHTALYWYRQSLGQGLEFLIYFQGNSAPDKSGLPSDRFSAERTGGSVSTLTIQRTQQEDSAVYLCASSLAGSGGYTDTQYFGPGTRLTVL.

This clonotype was seen more than once but under ten times. The chain recombines TRBV25-1 with TRBJ2-3; 7 bases line up with TRBD2. The junction had 5 bases not matched to a gene; V was cut back by 0 bases and J by 2 bases. Germline V gives CDR1 MGHDK, CDR2 SYGVNS. This CDR3 contains 16 residues. The CDR3 sequence is CASSEYLRGTTDTQYF. The CDR3 nucleotides read TGTGCCAGCAGTGAATATTTGCGGGGGACCACAGATACGCAGTATTTT.

This clonotype has only a few counts. The V and J genes are TRBV3-1 and TRBJ1-4; D is ambiguous. The V and J ends lost 1 base and 13 bases respectively, with 10 bases between them. Germline CDR1 LGHDT, CDR2 YNNKEL (reference sequence). The CDR3 sequence is 12 residues long. CDR3: CASSQGHVVLFF. The CDR3 coding sequence is TGTGCCAGCAGCCAAGGACATGTCGTACTGTTTTTT.

This clonotype showed up just a few times. CDR3 nucleotides: TGTGCCAGCAGCACCCCGCCCCTCGCTAACTATGGCTACACCTTC. Translating it yields CASSTPPLANYGYTF. The chain is built from TRBV5-5 and TRBJ1-2; no clear D. CDR1 is SGHKS and CDR2 is YYEKEE in the germline V gene (reference sequence). This CDR3 region has 15 residues. V was shortened by 4 bases and J by 0 bases, with 13 bases between the two germline ends.

The chain carries TRBV6-5 and TRBJ1-3, with 7 bases identical to TRBD1. The CDR3 extends over 15 amino acids. V trimming: 6 bases; J trimming: 0 bases; junction bases outside the gene matches: 5. Germline CDR1 is MNHEY and CDR2 is SVGAGI. CDR3 loop: CASRTQGGSGNTIYF. The CDR3 DNA is TGTGCCAGCAGGACCCAGGGGGGCTCTGGAAACACCATATATTTT.

The chain recombines TRBV28 with TRBJ1-1, with a weak D call TRBD1 (6 bases). V shed 6 bases and J shed 3 bases, with 14 bases lying between them. Germline V gene lookup returns CDR1 MDHEN and CDR2 SYDVKM. This CDR3 comprises 14 residues. The CDR3 nucleotides read TGTGCCAGCAGGGGGGCTGGGGGCCACACTGAAGCTTTCTTT. Residues: CASRGAGGHTEAFF.

This clonotype was detected only a few times. This chain connects TRBV5-1 to TRBJ2-7; tentatively, D is TRBD2 (6 bases). CDR1 and CDR2 from the germline V gene are SGHRS and YFSETQ. Trimming removed 5 bases from V and 6 bases from J, with 12 bases in between. This CDR3 region has 12 residues. CDR3 bases: TGCGCCAGCAGTAGCGGAAGTACCGAGCAGTACTTC. Protein: CASSSGSTEQYF.

This clonotype was counted a few times. The chain joins TRBV5-1 to TRBJ1-1, with 8 positions matching TRBD1. CDR3 size: 13 residues. J was trimmed by 5 bases and V by 9 bases; bases with no gene match: 9. Germline CDR1 reads SGHRS; CDR2 reads YFSETQ. The CDR3 spells CATKQGEGTEAFF. The CDR3 region has the DNA TGCGCCACTAAACAGGGGGAAGGGACTGAAGCTTTCTTT.

This clonotype has more than one count but fewer than ten. This chain uses TRBV4-2 with TRBJ1-6; 8 bases map to TRBD1. Germline-derived CDR1 and CDR2 are LGHNA and YNFKEQ. The CDR3 totals 17 residues. Trimming took 3 bases from V and 8 from J; bases not matched to a gene: 12. The CDR3 spells CASSQVRVGTGYSPLHF. The CDR3 region has the DNA TGTGCCAGCAGCCAGGTACGGGTTGGGACAGGCTATTCACCCCTCCACTTT.

The chain has TRBV11-2 and TRBJ2-7; 13 bases agree with TRBD2. Germline assignment: CDR1 SGHAT and CDR2 FQNNGV. This CDR3 comprises 17 residues. V gave up 5 bases and J gave up 0 bases; unmatched junction bases: 7. This CDR3 reads CASSHWTSGGGSYEQYV. The CDR3 nucleotides read TGTGCCAGCAGCCACTGGACTAGCGGGGGCGGCTCCTACGAGCAGTACGTC.

This clonotype has ten or more counts. The chain couples TRBV7-3 to TRBJ1-1, with TRBD1 matching over 9 bases. CDR3 length: 19 amino acids. CDR1 is SGHTA, CDR2 FQGTGA, per germline. Losses at the gene ends were 0 bases for V and 2 bases for J; bases not matched to a gene: 13. The CDR3 reads CASSLTQRDREFANTEAFF. CDR3 DNA sequence: TGTGCCAGCAGCTTAACTCAACGGGACAGGGAATTCGCTAACACTGAAGCTTTCTTT.

In this sample, this clonotype turned up once. The chain recombines TRBV2 with TRBJ2-7; D gene uncertain. In germline, CDR1 is SNHLY, CDR2 FYNNEI. This CDR3 is built from 12 residues. Trimming stripped 7 bases from V and 2 bases from J, with 9 bases between. The CDR3 DNA is TGTGCCAGCATGGGCAGCCCCTACGAGCAGTACGTC. It specifies CASMGSPYEQYV.

This clonotype was seen at least ten times. V is TRBV11-2 and J is TRBJ2-7; D is perhaps TRBD1 (6 bases). Germline-derived CDR1 and CDR2 are SGHAT and FQNNGV. This CDR3 comprises 12 residues. V was clipped by 5 bases and J by 6 bases, with 11 bases between them. The CDR3 DNA sequence: TGTGCCAGCAGCCCGGACAGTCTCGAGCAGTACGTC. It codes for CASSPDSLEQYV.

The chain is built from TRBV11-2 and TRBJ1-3; 10 bases align to TRBD1. V shed 3 bases, J shed 1 base, and the junction held 3 bases outside the gene matches. The CDR3 loop spans 16 amino acids. From germline, CDR1 is SGHAT and CDR2 FQNNGV. The CDR3 DNA reads TGTGCCAGCAGCTTGGGGACAGGGGATTCTGGAAACACCATATATTTT. It yields the protein CASSLGTGDSGNTIYF.

This chain connects TRBV4-1 to TRBJ1-1; 8 bases match TRBD1. The CDR3 consists of 13 residues. The germline V gene has CDR1 MGHRA and CDR2 YSYEKL. The trim removed 1 base at V and 14 bases at J, leaving 9 bases unmatched. The CDR3 nucleotides read TGCGCCAGCAGCCAAGGGCAGGGGGCAACAGGGTTCTTT. Translated, it gives CASSQGQGATGFF.

This CDR3 reads CASSLAVDQPQHF. In DNA form, the CDR3 reads TGTGCCAGCAGCTTAGCCGTGGATCAGCCCCAGCATTTT. V gene TRBV7-9 combines with J gene TRBJ1-5, with unresolved D. Germline values: CDR1 SEHNR, CDR2 FQNEAQ (reference sequence). V lost 0 bases, J lost 5 bases, and 5 bases lay in between. The CDR3 is made up of 13 amino acids. Full variable domain (missing parts from reference TRBV7-9 and TRBJ1-5): DTGVSQNPRHKITKRGQNVTFRCDPISEHNRLYWYRQTLGQGPEFLTYFQNEAQLEKSRLLSDRFSAERPKGSFSTLEIQRTEQGDSAMYLCASSLAVDQPQHFGDGTRLSIL.

This clonotype was counted between two and nine times. The chain uses TRBV9 and TRBJ2-3; D is possibly TRBD2 (5 bases). V lost 0 bases to trimming and J lost 3 bases, with 11 bases between them. The germline CDR1 and CDR2 sequences are SGDLS and YYNGEE. CDR3 size: 15 residues. Here the CDR3 DNA reads TGTGCCAGCAGCGTAGGGGTCGGGGAAACAGATACGCAGTATTTT. Translated, it gives CASSVGVGETDTQYF.

A few counts support this clonotype. The rearrangement uses TRBV7-2 and TRBJ1-2, with D possibly being TRBD1 (6 bases). With 2 bases removed from V and 8 bases from J, the gap between germline ends came to 9 bases. Germline V lookup: CDR1 SGHTA, CDR2 FQGNSA. The CDR3 runs 12 residues. The CDR3 coding sequence is TGTGCCAGCAGCTTAATACAGGGAGGCTACACCTTC. This codes for CASSLIQGGYTF.